Listed below are T cell receptor beta chains from one sample, sequenced in a study of cytomegalovirus exposure and HLA in healthy donors. Profiling relied on immunoSEQ multiplex PCR, and the TCRdb table lists in-frame clones only, not all of them. This table has about 190,000 clones, roughly 77% appearing once. The sample consisted of PBMCs. The receptor source for this set is a man aged 25-45 years in good health and CMV-seropositive. CDR3s include the opening cysteine and the closing phenylalanine or tryptophan. D genes are given only for firm matches. Clone size is stated in some rows and not others, as once, few, many or a class when expanded.

J | D | size | V | length | DNA | CDR3
TRBJ2-1 | - | few | TRBV6-6 | 14 | TGTGCCAGCAGCCAAGTCGGGTCGTTTGGAGAGCAGTTCTTC | CASSQVGSFGEQFF
TRBJ2-7 | TRBD1 | - | TRBV5-5 | 15 | TGTGCCAGCAGCTTGGAGGGGACAGGGCCCTACGAGCAGTACTTC | CASSLEGTGPYEQYF
TRBJ2-7 | - | once | TRBV5-4 | 13 | TGTGCCAGCAGCTCCCAGGGCGCCCACGAGCAGTACTTC | CASSSQGAHEQYF
TRBJ1-1 | - | - | TRBV6-6 | 14 | TGTGCCAGCAGTTACGCAGAGGAAAACACTGAAGCTTTCTTT | CASSYAEENTEAFF
TRBJ1-1 | - | few | TRBV29-1 | 12 | TGCAGCGTTGAAAGCATCCGCAATGAAGCTTTCTTT | CSVESIRNEAFF
TRBJ2-3 | TRBD2 | - | TRBV5-1 | 14 | TGCGCCAGCAGCGAAGGACTAGTCACAGATACGCAGTATTTT | CASSEGLVTDTQYF
TRBJ1-2 | TRBD1 | - | TRBV7-2 | 14 | TGTGCCAGCAGTACTACAGGGGGCGTCTATGGCTACACCTTC | CASSTTGGVYGYTF
TRBJ1-2 | TRBD1 | - | TRBV18 | 15 | TGTGCCAGCTCACTTGGGACAGGGGCTAACTATGGCTACACCTTC | CASSLGTGANYGYTF
TRBJ2-7 | - | few | TRBV7-2 | 15 | TGTGCCAGCAGCCCTTTGGGGGGGCCGGTTTACGAGCAGTACTTC | CASSPLGGPVYEQYF
TRBJ1-6 | TRBD1 | few | TRBV27 | 15 | TGTGCCAGCTACAAGCTGGGACAGGGGGAATCACCCCTCCACTTT | CASYKLGQGESPLHF
TRBJ1-3 | - | - | TRBV27 | 15 | TGTGCCAGCAGTTTAAGGGGTAACGGTGGAAACACCATATATTTT | CASSLRGNGGNTIYF
TRBJ2-7 | TRBD1 | - | TRBV7-9 | 15 | TGTGCCAGCAGCTTAGGGACAGGGGTTCCCTACGAGCAGTACTTC | CASSLGTGVPYEQYF
TRBJ1-1 | - | - | TRBV28 | 14 | TGCGCCAGCAGTCGTGACAGGATAAACACTGAAGCTTTCTTT | CASSRDRINTEAFF
TRBJ2-5 | - | - | TRBV29-1 | 19 | TGCAGCGTTGAAGATAGGAGGAAGGGTCGAGACGCCGAAAAAGAGACCCAGTACTTC | CSVEDRRKGRDAEKETQYF
TRBJ2-5 | TRBD2 | - | TRBV19 | 16 | TGTGCCAGTAGCGATGTCCTAGCGGGAGGAGAAGAGACCCAGTACTTC | CASSDVLAGGEETQYF
TRBJ2-1 | - | - | TRBV14 | 17 | TGTGCCAGCAGCGACGGACTCTACTCAAGCTCCTACAATGAGCAGTTCTTC | CASSDGLYSSSYNEQFF
TRBJ2-1 | TRBD2 | - | TRBV7-2 | 12 | TGTGCCAGCAGCCGGACTAGTAATGAGCAGTTCTTC | CASSRTSNEQFF
TRBJ2-5 | - | few | TRBV28 | 13 | TGTGCCAGCAGAGGACTTAGCCAAGAGACCCAGTACTTC | CASRGLSQETQYF
TRBJ2-7 | - | once | TRBV15 | 13 | TGTGCCACCATTGAAGGGGTTATCTACGAGCAGTACTTC | CATIEGVIYEQYF
TRBJ1-2 | - | - | TRBV14 | 13 | TGTGCCAGCAGCCAAGGACAGCTCTATGGCTACACCTTC | CASSQGQLYGYTF
TRBJ2-5 | - | - | TRBV7-6 | 14 | TGTGCCAGCAGCTTATTTGGTGGGGAGGAGACCCAGTACTTC | CASSLFGGEETQYF
TRBJ2-7 | - | - | TRBV29-1 | 16 | TGCAGCGCCCTAGGACACGCTCAATGGGGGGTCTACGAGCAGTACTTC | CSALGHAQWGVYEQYF
TRBJ1-1 | - | - | TRBV6-5 | 14 | TGTGCCAGCAGCAACCCGACAGTGAACACTGAAGCTTTCTTT | CASSNPTVNTEAFF
TRBJ2-2 | - | - | TRBV7-9 | 17 | TGTGCCAGCAGCTTAGGGACAGCGCGGCCCCGCACCGGGGAGCTGTTTTTT | CASSLGTARPRTGELFF
TRBJ2-4 | - | - | TRBV27 | 12 | TGTGCCAGCAGTGGACTATACGGCATTCAGTACTTC | CASSGLYGIQYF
TRBJ2-7 | TRBD2 | - | TRBV5-6 | 18 | TGTGCCAGCAGCGTGTCCGTAACCGGACTAGCGGGGCTCTACGAGCAGTACTTC | CASSVSVTGLAGLYEQYF
TRBJ1-5 | - | few | TRBV2 | 15 | TGTGCCAGCAGTGCCAGCAGGGCCTTAAGTCAGCCCCAGCATTTT | CASSASRALSQPQHF
TRBJ1-2 | TRBD1 | - | TRBV5-8 | 14 | TGTGCCAGCAGCTCCGGGCAGGGGGAATATGGCTACACCTTC | CASSSGQGEYGYTF
TRBJ2-5 | TRBD2 | - | TRBV7-3 | 15 | TGTGCCAGCAGCTTGACTAGCGGGAGTAGAGAGACCCAGTACTTC | CASSLTSGSRETQYF
TRBJ2-7 | - | - | TRBV7-9 | 12 | TGTGCCAGCAGCTTAGAAGGGGCCGAGCAGTACTTC | CASSLEGAEQYF
TRBJ1-3 | - | - | TRBV9 | 15 | TGTGCCAGCAGCGGTGTCGTTAGCTCTGGAAACACCATATATTTT | CASSGVVSSGNTIYF